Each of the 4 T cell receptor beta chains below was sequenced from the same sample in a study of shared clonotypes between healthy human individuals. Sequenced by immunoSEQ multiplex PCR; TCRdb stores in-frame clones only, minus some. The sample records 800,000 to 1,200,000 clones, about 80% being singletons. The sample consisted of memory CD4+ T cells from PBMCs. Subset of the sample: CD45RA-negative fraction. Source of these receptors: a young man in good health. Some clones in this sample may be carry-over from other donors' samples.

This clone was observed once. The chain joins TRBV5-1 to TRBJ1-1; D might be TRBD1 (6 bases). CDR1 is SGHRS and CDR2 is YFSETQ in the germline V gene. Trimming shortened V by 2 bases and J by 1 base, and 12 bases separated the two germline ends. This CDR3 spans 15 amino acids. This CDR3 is CASSFIQGGNTEAFF. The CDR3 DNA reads TGCGCCAGCAGCTTTATACAGGGAGGGAACACTGAAGCTTTCTTT.

CDR3 nucleotides: TGCGCCAGCAGCCTGGAAGACAATGAAAAACTGTTTTTT. Encoded protein: CASSLEDNEKLFF. The V call is TRBV5-1, the J call TRBJ1-4, with no clear D. Germline CDR1 reads SGHRS; CDR2 reads YFSETQ. The CDR3 totals 13 residues. Trimming removed 4 bases at V and 5 bases at J, with 9 bases between.

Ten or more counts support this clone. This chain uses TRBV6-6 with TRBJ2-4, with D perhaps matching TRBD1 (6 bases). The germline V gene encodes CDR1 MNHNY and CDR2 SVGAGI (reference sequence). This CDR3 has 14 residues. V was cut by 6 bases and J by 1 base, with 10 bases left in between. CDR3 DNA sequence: TGTGCCAGCAGCGGAGACAGGGCCAAAAACATTCAGTACTTC. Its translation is CASSGDRAKNIQYF.

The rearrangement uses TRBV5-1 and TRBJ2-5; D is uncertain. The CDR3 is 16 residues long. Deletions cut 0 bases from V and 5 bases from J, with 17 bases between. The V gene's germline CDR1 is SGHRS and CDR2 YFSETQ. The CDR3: CASSLGGDLSRETQYF. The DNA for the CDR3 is TGCGCCAGCAGCTTGGGCGGTGATCTTAGTCGGGAGACCCAGTACTTC.